This TCR beta chain was recovered during a study of blood T cell repertoires in COVID-19. Study information: Acute and convalescent COVID-19 samples came from the United States, Italy and Spain. In each case, the material was cDNA or gDNA derived from T cells, B-cell-depleted T cells, or PBMCs.

Methods used by the authors: Researchers report that nucleated cell counts were estimated from reference gene primer amplification. Assay used: immunoSEQ multiplex PCR; TCRdb lists only in-frame clones, some missing. D and trimming come from the DNA, and the V and J calls and clone size come from that table. The sample has 200,000 to 300,000 clones, 86% seen once. Trimming stripped 2 bases from V and 6 bases from J, with 9 bases between. This CDR3 has 13 residues. In germline, CDR1 is SEHNR, CDR2 FQNEAQ (reference sequence). This TCR was recovered from a young man with active or convalescent COVID-19. The sample was peripheral blood. The genes are TRBV7-9 and TRBJ2-3; D gene unclear. CDR3 sequence (DNA): TGTGCCAGCAGCTTATTCGGGTCCGATACGCAGTATTTT. It encodes CASSLFGSDTQYF.